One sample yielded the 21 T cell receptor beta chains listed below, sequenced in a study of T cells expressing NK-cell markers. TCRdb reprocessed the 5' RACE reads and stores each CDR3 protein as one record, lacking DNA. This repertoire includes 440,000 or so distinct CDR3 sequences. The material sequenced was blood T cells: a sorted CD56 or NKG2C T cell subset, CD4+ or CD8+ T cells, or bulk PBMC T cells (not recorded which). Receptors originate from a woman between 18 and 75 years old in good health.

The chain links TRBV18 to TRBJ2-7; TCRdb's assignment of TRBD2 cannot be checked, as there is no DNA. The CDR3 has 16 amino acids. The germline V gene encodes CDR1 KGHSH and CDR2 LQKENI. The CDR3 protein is CASSPPGLAGDYEQYF.

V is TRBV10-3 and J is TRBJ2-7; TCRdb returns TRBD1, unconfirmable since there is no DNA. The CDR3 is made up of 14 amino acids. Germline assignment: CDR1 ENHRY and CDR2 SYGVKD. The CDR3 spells CATSGERGRHEQYF.

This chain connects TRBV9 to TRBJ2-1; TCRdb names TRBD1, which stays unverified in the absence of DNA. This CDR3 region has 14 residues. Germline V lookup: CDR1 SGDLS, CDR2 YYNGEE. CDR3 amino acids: CASSVLATGYEQFF.

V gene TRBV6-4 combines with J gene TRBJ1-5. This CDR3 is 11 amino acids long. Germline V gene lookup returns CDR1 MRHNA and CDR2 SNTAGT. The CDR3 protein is CASSVDQPQHF.

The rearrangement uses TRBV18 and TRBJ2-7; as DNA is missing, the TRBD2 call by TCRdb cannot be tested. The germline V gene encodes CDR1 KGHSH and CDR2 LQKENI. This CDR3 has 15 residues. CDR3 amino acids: CASSPLLAGGHEQYF.

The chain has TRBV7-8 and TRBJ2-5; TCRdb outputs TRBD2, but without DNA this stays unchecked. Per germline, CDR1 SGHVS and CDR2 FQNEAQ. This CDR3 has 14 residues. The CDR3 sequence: CASSNSGRRETQYF.

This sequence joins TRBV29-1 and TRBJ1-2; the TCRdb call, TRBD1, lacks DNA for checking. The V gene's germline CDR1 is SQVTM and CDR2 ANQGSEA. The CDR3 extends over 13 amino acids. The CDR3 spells CSVSPGQGYGYTF. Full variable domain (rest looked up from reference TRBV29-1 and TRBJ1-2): SAVISQKPSRDICQRGTSLTIQCQVDSQVTMMFWYRQQPGQSLTLIATANQGSEATYESGFVIDKFPISRPNLTFSTLTVSNMSPEDSSIYLCSVSPGQGYGYTFGSGTRLTVV.

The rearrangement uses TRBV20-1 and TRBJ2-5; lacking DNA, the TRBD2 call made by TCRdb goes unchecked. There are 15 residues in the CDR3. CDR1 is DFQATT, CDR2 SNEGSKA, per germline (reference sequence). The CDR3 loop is CSASDSGGSQETQYF.

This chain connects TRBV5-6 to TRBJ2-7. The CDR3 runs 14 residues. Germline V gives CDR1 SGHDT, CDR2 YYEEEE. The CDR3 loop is CASSLPQGAYEQYF.

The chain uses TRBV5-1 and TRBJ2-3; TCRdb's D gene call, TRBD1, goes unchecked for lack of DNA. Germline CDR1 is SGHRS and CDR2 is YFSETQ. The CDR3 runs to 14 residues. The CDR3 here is CASSLNPPTDTQYF.

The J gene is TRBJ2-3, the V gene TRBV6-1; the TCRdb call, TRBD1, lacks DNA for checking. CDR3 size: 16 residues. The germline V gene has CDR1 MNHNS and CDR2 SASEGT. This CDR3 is CASSEVVGRMADTQYF.

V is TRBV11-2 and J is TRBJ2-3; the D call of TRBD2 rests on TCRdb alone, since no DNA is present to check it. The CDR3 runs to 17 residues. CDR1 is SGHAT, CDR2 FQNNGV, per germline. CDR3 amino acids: CASSLEGSGGYTDTQYF.

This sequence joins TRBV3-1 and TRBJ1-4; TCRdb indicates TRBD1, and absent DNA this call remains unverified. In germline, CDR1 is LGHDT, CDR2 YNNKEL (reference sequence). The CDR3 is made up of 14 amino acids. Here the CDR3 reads CASSLKQGGEKLFF. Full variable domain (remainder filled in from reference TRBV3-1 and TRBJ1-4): DTAVSQTPKYLVTQMGNDKSIKCEQNLGHDTMYWYKQDSKKFLKIMFSYNNKELIINETVPNRFSPKSPDKAHLNLHINSLELGDSAVYFCASSLKQGGEKLFFGSGTQLSVL.

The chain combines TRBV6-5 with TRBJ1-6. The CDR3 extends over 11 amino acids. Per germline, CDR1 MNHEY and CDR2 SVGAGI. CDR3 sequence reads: CARENNSPLHF.

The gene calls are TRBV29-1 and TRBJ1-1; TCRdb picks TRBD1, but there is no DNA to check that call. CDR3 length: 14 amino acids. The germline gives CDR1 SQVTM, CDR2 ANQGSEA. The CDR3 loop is CSVAQGVLNTEAFF.

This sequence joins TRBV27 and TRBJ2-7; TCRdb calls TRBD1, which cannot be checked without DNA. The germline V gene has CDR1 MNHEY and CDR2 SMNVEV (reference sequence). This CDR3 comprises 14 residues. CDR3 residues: CASSLASRGYEQYF.

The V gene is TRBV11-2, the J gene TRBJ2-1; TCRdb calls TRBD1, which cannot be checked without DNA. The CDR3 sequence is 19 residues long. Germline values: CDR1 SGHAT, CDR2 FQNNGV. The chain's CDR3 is CASSLTSGGYRTQGNEQFF.

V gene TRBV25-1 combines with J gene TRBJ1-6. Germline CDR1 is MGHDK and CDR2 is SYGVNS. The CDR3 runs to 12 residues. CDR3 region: CASRDYNSPLHF.

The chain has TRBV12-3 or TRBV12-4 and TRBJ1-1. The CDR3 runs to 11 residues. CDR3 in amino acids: CASSRVSEAFF.

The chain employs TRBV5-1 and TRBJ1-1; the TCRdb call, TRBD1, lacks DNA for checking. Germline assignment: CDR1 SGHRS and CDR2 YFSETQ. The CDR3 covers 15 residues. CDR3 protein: CASSLWTGEFTEAFF.

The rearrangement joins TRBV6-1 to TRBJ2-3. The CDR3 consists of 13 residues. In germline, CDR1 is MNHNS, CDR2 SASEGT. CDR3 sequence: CASSGAPTDTQYF.